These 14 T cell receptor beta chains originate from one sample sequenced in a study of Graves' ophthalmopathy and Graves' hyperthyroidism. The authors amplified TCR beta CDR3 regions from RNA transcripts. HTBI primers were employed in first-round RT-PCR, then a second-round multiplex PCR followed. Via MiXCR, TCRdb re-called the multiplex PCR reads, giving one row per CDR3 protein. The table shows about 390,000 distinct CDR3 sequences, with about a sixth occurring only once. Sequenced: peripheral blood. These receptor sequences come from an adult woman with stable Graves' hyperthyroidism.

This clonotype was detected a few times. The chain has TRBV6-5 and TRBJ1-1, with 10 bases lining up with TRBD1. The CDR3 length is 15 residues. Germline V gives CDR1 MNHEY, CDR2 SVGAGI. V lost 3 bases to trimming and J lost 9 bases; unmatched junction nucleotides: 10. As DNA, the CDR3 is TGTGCCAGCAGTTATCGCCCGGGACAGGGGTTGAAAGCTTTCTTT. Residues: CASSYRPGQGLKAFF.

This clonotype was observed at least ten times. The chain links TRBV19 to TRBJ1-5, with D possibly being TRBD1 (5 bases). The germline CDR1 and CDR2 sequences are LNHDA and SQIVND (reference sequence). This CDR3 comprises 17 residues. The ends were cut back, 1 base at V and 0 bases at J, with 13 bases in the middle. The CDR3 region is CASSIGTGTYSNQPQHF. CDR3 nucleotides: TGTGCCAGTAGTATAGGAACCGGGACTTATAGCAATCAGCCCCAGCATTTT.

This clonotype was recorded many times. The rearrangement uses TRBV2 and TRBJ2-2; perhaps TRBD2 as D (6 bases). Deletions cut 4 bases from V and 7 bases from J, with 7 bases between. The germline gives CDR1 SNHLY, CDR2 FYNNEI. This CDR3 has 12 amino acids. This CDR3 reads CASSGGDGELFF. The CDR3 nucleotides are TGTGCCAGCAGTGGGGGGGACGGGGAGCTGTTTTTT.

CDR3 in DNA: TGTGCCAGCAGCTTAGATGTAGCGGGGGCTGTCACAGATACGCAGTATTTT. As protein: CASSLDVAGAVTDTQYF. The chain is built from TRBV11-2 and TRBJ2-3; 9 bases match TRBD2. The CDR3 length is 17 residues. The V and J ends lost 0 bases and 2 bases, in that order; junction bases with no gene match: 6. The germline CDR1 and CDR2 sequences are SGHAT and FQNNGV.

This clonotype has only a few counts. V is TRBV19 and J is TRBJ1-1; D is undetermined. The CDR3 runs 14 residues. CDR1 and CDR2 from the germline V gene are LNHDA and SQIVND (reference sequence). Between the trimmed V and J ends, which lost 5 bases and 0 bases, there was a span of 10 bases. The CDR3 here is CASSRSSVNTEAFF. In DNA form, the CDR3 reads TGTGCCAGTAGTCGGTCATCGGTGAACACTGAAGCTTTCTTT. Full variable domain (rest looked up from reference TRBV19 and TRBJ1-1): DGGITQSPKYLFRKEGQNVTLSCEQNLNHDAMYWYRQDPGQGLRLIYYSQIVNDFQKGDIAEGYSVSREKKESFPLTVTSAQKNPTAFYLCASSRSSVNTEAFFGQGTRLTVV.

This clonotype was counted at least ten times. The CDR3 spells CASGRADTGELFF. In nucleotides, the CDR3 is TGTGCCAGCGGGAGGGCCGACACCGGGGAGCTGTTTTTT. The rearrangement joins TRBV10-3 to TRBJ2-2; 9 bases are shared with TRBD2. V lost 10 bases to trimming and J lost 3 bases; unmatched junction nucleotides: 3. CDR3 size: 13 residues. Germline values: CDR1 ENHRY, CDR2 SYGVKD.

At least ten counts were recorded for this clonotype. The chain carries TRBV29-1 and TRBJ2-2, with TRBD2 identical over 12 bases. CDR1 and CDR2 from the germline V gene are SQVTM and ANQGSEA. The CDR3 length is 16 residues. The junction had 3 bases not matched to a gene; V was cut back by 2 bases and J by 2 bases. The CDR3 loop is CSVELAGGRNTGELFF. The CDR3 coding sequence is TGCAGCGTTGAACTAGCGGGAGGGCGAAACACCGGGGAGCTGTTTTTT.

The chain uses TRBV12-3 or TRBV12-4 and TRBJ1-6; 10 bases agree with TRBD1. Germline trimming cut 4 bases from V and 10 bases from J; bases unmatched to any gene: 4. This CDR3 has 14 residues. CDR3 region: CASSSTGGRSPLHF. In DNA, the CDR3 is TGTGCCAGCAGTTCGACAGGGGGCCGGTCACCCCTCCACTTT.

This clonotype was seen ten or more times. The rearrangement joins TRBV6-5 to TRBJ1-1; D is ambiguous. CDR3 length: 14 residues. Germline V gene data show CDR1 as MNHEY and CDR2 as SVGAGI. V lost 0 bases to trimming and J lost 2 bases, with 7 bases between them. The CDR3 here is CASSYSPGNTEAFF. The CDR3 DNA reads TGTGCCAGCAGTTACTCACCGGGAAACACTGAAGCTTTCTTT.

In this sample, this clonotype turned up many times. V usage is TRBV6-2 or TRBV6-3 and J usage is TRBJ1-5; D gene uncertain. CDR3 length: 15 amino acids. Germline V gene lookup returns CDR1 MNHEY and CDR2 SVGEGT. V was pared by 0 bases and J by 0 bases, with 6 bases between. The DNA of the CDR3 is TGTGCCAGCAGTTACTCTCCGTATAGCAATCAGCCCCAGCATTTT. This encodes CASSYSPYSNQPQHF.

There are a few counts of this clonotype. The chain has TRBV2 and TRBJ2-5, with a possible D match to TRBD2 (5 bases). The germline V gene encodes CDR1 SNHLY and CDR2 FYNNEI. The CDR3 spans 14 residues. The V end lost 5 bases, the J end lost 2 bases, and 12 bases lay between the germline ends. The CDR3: CASSIRTSQETQYF. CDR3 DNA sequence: TGTGCCAGCAGTATACGGACTTCTCAAGAGACCCAGTACTTC.

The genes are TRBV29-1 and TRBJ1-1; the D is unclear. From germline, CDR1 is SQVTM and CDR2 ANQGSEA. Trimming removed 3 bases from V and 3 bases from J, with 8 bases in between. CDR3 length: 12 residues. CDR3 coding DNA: TGCAGCGTTGATGGTCGAGACACTGAAGCTTTCTTT. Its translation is CSVDGRDTEAFF. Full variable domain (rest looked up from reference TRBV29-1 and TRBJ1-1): SAVISQKPSRDICQRGTSLTIQCQVDSQVTMMFWYRQQPGQSLTLIATANQGSEATYESGFVIDKFPISRPNLTFSTLTVSNMSPEDSSIYLCSVDGRDTEAFFGQGTRLTVV.

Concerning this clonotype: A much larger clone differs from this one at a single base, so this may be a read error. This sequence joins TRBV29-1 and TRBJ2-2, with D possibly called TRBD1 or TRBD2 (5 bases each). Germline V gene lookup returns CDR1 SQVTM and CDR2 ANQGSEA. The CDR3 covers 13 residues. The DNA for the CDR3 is TGCATCGTTGACGGGGCCTACACCGGGGAGCTGTTTTTT. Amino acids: CIVDGAYTGELFF.

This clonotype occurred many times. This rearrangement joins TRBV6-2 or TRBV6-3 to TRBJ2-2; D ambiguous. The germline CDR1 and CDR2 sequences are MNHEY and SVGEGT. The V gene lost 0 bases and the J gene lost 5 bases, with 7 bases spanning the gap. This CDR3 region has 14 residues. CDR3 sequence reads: CASSYSWSTGELFF. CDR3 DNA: TGTGCCAGCAGTTACTCTTGGTCGACCGGGGAGCTGTTTTTT.